This TCR beta chain is from a study of OX40 agonist ivuxolimab in advanced cancers. At the level of the study: Patients received ivuxolimab, an intravenous treatment, every 2 weeks at 0.01 to 10 mg/kg.

CDR3 length: 18 amino acids. V lost 0 bases, J lost 3 bases, and 6 bases stayed unmatched. Germline V CDR1 and CDR2: MGHRA, YSYEKL. Method: immunoSEQ multiplex PCR; TCRdb's copy keeps in-frame clones and lacks some. The table includes 50,000 to 70,000 clones, about 90% detected once. This rearrangement joins TRBV4-1 to TRBJ2-3; 13 positions match TRBD2. The receptor was derived from an adult with an advanced solid tumor such as melanoma, head and neck, liver or kidney cancer. The specimen comprised CD4+ or CD8+ T cells sorted from blood, sampled in a trial of the OX40 agonist ivuxolimab. The CDR3: CASSQDPPTSGRTDTQYF. For the CDR3, the DNA is TGCGCCAGCAGCCAAGATCCCCCGACTAGCGGGAGGACAGATACGCAGTATTTT.